Each of the 32 T cell receptor beta chains below was sequenced from the same sample in a study of TIL therapy for anti-PD-1-resistant metastatic lung cancer. Sequencing used immunoSEQ v3. Using immunoSEQ multiplex PCR, the repertoire was profiled, and TCRdb retains in-frame clones only, with some absent. This sample carries about 100,000 clones, around 71% of them seen once, and the ten largest clones take about 10%. The time point: pre-treatment sample, taken before nivolumab and TIL therapy. Most excised metastases sampled were pleural nodules or supraclavicular lymph nodes. The material sequenced was tumor tissue, taken at baseline. Source of these receptors: a person aged 25-85 years with non-small cell lung cancer.

This clone was seen only a few times. The chain has TRBV12-3 or TRBV12-4 and TRBJ2-5, with a weak D call TRBD2 (7 bases). The V and J ends lost 9 bases and 0 bases respectively, with 11 bases between them. This CDR3 spans 13 amino acids. The CDR3 spells CARPRGHQETQYF. The CDR3 DNA reads as TGTGCCAGACCGCGGGGGCACCAAGAGACCCAGTACTTC.

This chain joins TRBV5-6 and TRBJ1-3, with a possible D match to TRBD1 (5 bases). Looked up from germline, CDR1 is SGHDT and CDR2 is YYEEEE. Trimming removed 7 bases at V and 7 bases at J, with 12 bases between. This CDR3 is 12 amino acids long. CDR3 region: CASGGGGNTIYF. DNA of the CDR3: TGTGCCAGCGGCGGCGGGGGGAACACCATATATTTT.

The V gene is TRBV14, the J gene TRBJ1-3; 7 bases are shared with TRBD1. V shed 1 base, J shed 16 bases, and the junction held 13 bases outside the gene matches. Germline CDR1 SGHDN, CDR2 FVKESK. This CDR3 comprises 14 residues. The CDR3 here is CASSQVRTRGQTYF. CDR3 sequence (DNA): TGTGCCAGCAGCCAAGTTAGGACTCGGGGACAGACCTATTTT. Full variable domain (remainder filled in from reference TRBV14 and TRBJ1-3): EAGVTQFPSHSVIEKGQTVTLRCDPISGHDNLYWYRRVMGKEIKFLLHFVKESKQDESGMPNNRFLAERTGGTYSTLKVQPAELEDSGVYFCASSQVRTRGQTYFGEGSWLTVV.

The chain carries TRBV6-5 and TRBJ1-1, with 11 nucleotides matching TRBD1. From germline, CDR1 is MNHEY and CDR2 SVGAGI. The CDR3 spans 14 residues. V shed 6 bases, J shed 4 bases, and the junction held 4 bases outside the gene matches. The CDR3 region is CASSPGTGGTEAFF. Written as DNA, the CDR3 is TGTGCCAGCAGCCCCGGGACAGGGGGCACTGAAGCTTTCTTT.

The V and J genes are TRBV30 and TRBJ1-3, with D perhaps matching TRBD1 (6 bases). V lost 3 bases, J lost 0 bases, and 15 bases lay in between. This CDR3 contains 16 residues. Germline V lookup: CDR1 GTSNPN, CDR2 SVGIG (reference sequence). This chain's CDR3 is CAWSLAGATSGNTIYF. As DNA, the CDR3 is TGTGCCTGGAGCTTGGCGGGGGCAACCTCTGGAAACACCATATATTTT.

The chain is built from TRBV9 and TRBJ1-2; 8 bases map to TRBD1. J lost 6 bases, V lost 0 bases, and 7 bases had no gene match. The CDR3 runs 15 residues. Germline loops: CDR1 SGDLS, CDR2 YYNGEE. CDR3 coding DNA: TGTGCCAGCAGCGTAGCGGACAGGGAAGCCGATGGCTACACCTTC. This gives the protein CASSVADREADGYTF. The full variable domain, completed using reference TRBV9 and TRBJ1-2, is DSGVTQTPKHLITATGQRVTLRCSPRSGDLSVYWYQQSLDQGLQFLIQYYNGEERAKGNILERFSAQQFPDLHSELNLSSLELGDSALYFCASSVADREADGYTFGSGTRLTVV.

The chain couples TRBV7-6 to TRBJ2-7, with D tentatively TRBD2 (6 bases). The CDR3 runs to 16 residues. V lost 5 bases and J 2 bases, leaving 19 bases between the germline ends. The germline CDR1 and CDR2 sequences are SGHVS and FNYEAQ. CDR3 in amino acids: CASSPFPSGDTYEQYF. The CDR3 DNA reads TGTGCCAGCAGCCCTTTCCCCTCGGGGGATACCTACGAGCAGTACTTC.

This clone was found a few times. The chain links TRBV9 to TRBJ1-1; no firm D call. V was clipped by 2 bases and J by 1 base, with 6 bases between them. The CDR3 spans 13 residues. In germline, CDR1 is SGDLS, CDR2 YYNGEE. The CDR3 sequence is CASSVQPNTEAFF. The CDR3 DNA sequence: TGTGCCAGCAGCGTTCAGCCGAACACTGAAGCTTTCTTT.

This clone occurred a few times. Distinct nucleotide sequences in the sample also encode this CDR3. The CDR3 region is CASSPSPSSYEQYF. CDR3 nucleotides: TGTGCCAGCAGCCCCAGCCCAAGCTCCTACGAGCAGTACTTC. The V gene is TRBV9, the J gene TRBJ2-7; D ambiguous. Trimming cost V 4 bases and J 0 bases, with 11 bases left between them. This CDR3 has 14 amino acids. Looked up from germline, CDR1 is SGDLS and CDR2 is YYNGEE.

The rearrangement uses TRBV13 and TRBJ1-1; D gene unclear. V lost 5 bases and J 2 bases, leaving 15 bases between the germline ends. Looked up from germline, CDR1 is PRHDT and CDR2 is FYEKMQ (reference sequence). The CDR3 has 15 amino acids. CDR3 sequence (DNA): TGTGCCAGCAGCCTCGGGGTAAGAGTTAACACTGAAGCTTTCTTT. Protein sequence: CASSLGVRVNTEAFF. Together with reference TRBV13 and TRBJ1-1, the CDR3 gives the full variable domain: AAGVIQSPRHLIKEKRETATLKCYPIPRHDTVYWYQQGPGQDPQFLISFYEKMQSDKGSIPDRFSAQQFSDYHSELNMSSLELGDSALYFCASSLGVRVNTEAFFGQGTRLTVV.

This clone was seen only once. This rearrangement joins TRBV9 to TRBJ1-4; 7 bases match TRBD1. The V gene's germline CDR1 is SGDLS and CDR2 YYNGEE. This CDR3 spans 15 amino acids. V lost 2 bases, J lost 5 bases, and 6 bases stayed unmatched. In DNA, the CDR3 is TGTGCCAGCAGCGTCGACAGGGCATTGAATGAAAAACTGTTTTTT. Protein product: CASSVDRALNEKLFF.

The rearrangement links TRBV11-2 to TRBJ2-5, with D unresolved. Per germline, CDR1 SGHAT and CDR2 FQNNGV. This CDR3 has 11 amino acids. V was clipped by 5 bases and J by 4 bases, with 5 bases between them. As DNA, the CDR3 is TGTGCCAGCAGCACTGTAGAGACCCAGTACTTC. As protein: CASSTVETQYF.

The chain is built from TRBV12-3 or TRBV12-4 and TRBJ2-2, with D maybe TRBD1 (5 bases). V lost 6 bases, J lost 2 bases, and 7 bases lay in between. The CDR3 covers 13 residues. This chain's CDR3 is CASRQGNTGELFF. CDR3 nucleotides: TGTGCCAGCAGGCAGGGCAACACCGGGGAGCTGTTTTTT.

This clone came up a few times. V gene TRBV9 combines with J gene TRBJ2-3; 10 bases agree with TRBD2. This CDR3 region has 15 residues. Germline values: CDR1 SGDLS, CDR2 YYNGEE. V gave up 4 bases and J gave up 2 bases; unmatched junction bases: 4. CDR3: CASSISGGPTDTQYF. CDR3 nucleotides: TGTGCCAGCAGCATTAGCGGGGGGCCCACAGATACGCAGTATTTT.

V is TRBV7-3 and J is TRBJ2-5; D uncertain. From germline, CDR1 is SGHTA and CDR2 FQGTGA. The CDR3 totals 13 residues. V shed 3 bases and J shed 5 bases, with 10 bases lying between them. CDR3 protein: CASSLSFRETQYF. CDR3 bases: TGTGCCAGCAGCTTGAGTTTTAGGGAGACCCAGTACTTC.

This sequence joins TRBV4-1 and TRBJ1-4, with D possibly being TRBD1 (5 bases). Trimming cost V 6 bases and J 8 bases, with 19 bases left between them. This CDR3 region has 15 residues. Germline V CDR1 and CDR2: MGHRA, YSYEKL. CDR3 in DNA: TGCGCCAGCAGTGCAACCGGGACCAGTAAGGAAAAACTGTTTTTT. It yields the protein CASSATGTSKEKLFF.

The V gene is TRBV5-4, the J gene TRBJ2-1; no definite D call. Trimming took off 0 bases at V and 2 bases at J, with 9 bases between the two ends. This CDR3 spans 15 amino acids. The germline V gene has CDR1 SGHNT and CDR2 YYREEE (reference sequence). The CDR3 coding sequence is TGTGCCAGCAGCTTGGAACTACTTACCTACAATGAGCAGTTCTTC. This encodes CASSLELLTYNEQFF.

The chain links TRBV3-1 (or the pseudogene TRBV3-2) to TRBJ2-7, with a weak D call TRBD1 (6 bases). This CDR3 is 17 amino acids long. Germline lookup yields CDR1 LGHDT and CDR2 YNNKEL (reference sequence). V gave up 0 bases and J gave up 3 bases, with 18 bases separating them. In nucleotides, the CDR3 is TGTGCCAGCAGCCAAGATAATTATAATGGACAGTACTACGAGCAGTACTTC. Amino acid sequence: CASSQDNYNGQYYEQYF.

This clone was detected only once. The chain couples TRBV28 to TRBJ2-3, with D unclear. Trimming took 6 bases from V and 0 from J, leaving 7 bases between them. Germline V gives CDR1 MDHEN, CDR2 SYDVKM. The CDR3 extends over 13 amino acids. CDR3 sequence (DNA): TGTGCCAGCAGCTCTGGGAGCACAGATACGCAGTATTTT. This translates into CASSSGSTDTQYF.

The V and J genes are TRBV11-1 and TRBJ1-1; D might be TRBD1 (5 bases). Trimming cost V 2 bases and J 5 bases, with 15 bases left between them. From germline, CDR1 is SGHAT and CDR2 FQDESV (reference sequence). This CDR3 spans 15 amino acids. Written as DNA, the CDR3 is TGTGCCAGCAGCTTAAAACCCTCCGGGGGGACTGAAGCTTTCTTT. This codes for CASSLKPSGGTEAFF.

V usage is TRBV4-1 and J usage is TRBJ2-7; D call uncertain. The CDR3 contains 15 residues. Germline loops: CDR1 MGHRA, CDR2 YSYEKL. Between the trimmed V and J ends, which lost 1 base and 7 bases, there was a span of 17 bases. In DNA form, the CDR3 reads TGCGCCAGCAGCCAAGTTCAAGGAGCCTCGTGGGAGCAGTACTTC. It codes for CASSQVQGASWEQYF.

About this clone itself: At the DNA level, this CDR3 is encoded by other sequences in the same sample as well. The rearrangement joins TRBV5-6 to TRBJ2-3; D unresolved. Germline V CDR1 and CDR2: SGHDT, YYEEEE. Deletions cut 2 bases from V and 6 bases from J, with 4 bases between. There are 11 residues in the CDR3. CDR3 sequence reads: CASSFGDTQYF. As DNA, the CDR3 is TGTGCCAGCAGCTTCGGTGATACGCAGTATTTT. Supplemented by reference TRBV5-6 and TRBJ2-3, the full variable domain reads DAGVTQSPTHLIKTRGQQVTLRCSPKSGHDTVSWYQQALGQGPQFIFQYYEEEERQRGNFPDRFSGHQFPNYSSELNVNALLLGDSALYLCASSFGDTQYFGPGTRLTVL.

J is TRBJ2-7 and V is TRBV9; D perhaps matches TRBD2 (7 bases). This CDR3 spans 15 amino acids. Germline CDR1 SGDLS, CDR2 YYNGEE. Between the trimmed V and J ends, which lost 0 bases and 3 bases, there was a span of 13 bases. This chain's CDR3 is CASSVGWGGNYEQYF. The DNA for the CDR3 is TGTGCCAGCAGCGTAGGGTGGGGGGGCAACTACGAGCAGTACTTC.

The rearrangement joins TRBV28 to TRBJ1-3, with D possibly matching TRBD1 (5 bases). Germline V gene sequence: CDR1 MDHEN, CDR2 SYDVKM. This CDR3 has 16 residues. V was trimmed by 6 bases and J by 3 bases, leaving 18 bases between them. The CDR3 DNA reads TGTGCCAGCAGAACATCGGGGGGGTTCTTTGGAAACACCATATATTTT. Its translation is CASRTSGGFFGNTIYF.

The chain has TRBV10-3 and TRBJ2-7; 10 bases are a match to TRBD2. J was trimmed by 1 base and V by 4 bases; bases with no gene match: 1. Germline V CDR1 and CDR2: ENHRY, SYGVKD. CDR3 length: 14 amino acids. The CDR3 here is CAISGGLASYEQYF. DNA for the CDR3: TGTGCCATCAGTGGGGGACTAGCGTCCTACGAGCAGTACTTC.

This clone was counted a few times. This chain joins TRBV5-1 and TRBJ2-3, with D maybe TRBD2 (5 bases). The CDR3 runs to 15 residues. The V gene's germline CDR1 is SGHRS and CDR2 YFSETQ. V shed 0 bases and J shed 1 base, with 9 bases lying between them. DNA of the CDR3: TGCGCCAGCAGCTTGGAGGTTAGCGGCACAGATACGCAGTATTTT. Translation gives CASSLEVSGTDTQYF.

The V call is TRBV7-2, the J call TRBJ1-4; D unresolved. Germline V lookup: CDR1 SGHTA, CDR2 FQGNSA. This CDR3 has 14 residues. Trimming took 3 bases from V and 7 from J, leaving 12 bases between them. CDR3 protein: CASSFPSGGEKLFF. The CDR3 nucleotides are TGTGCCAGCAGCTTCCCTTCGGGCGGTGAAAAACTGTTTTTT.

The chain has TRBV12-2 and TRBJ1-5. TRBV12-2 has pseudogene status. The CDR3 has 17 amino acids. The DNA of the CDR3 is TGTGCAAGTCGCTTAGCGCGGAGGGGGTTGGGCAATCAGCCCCAGCATTTT. This encodes CASRLARRGLGNQPQHF.

This sequence joins TRBV18 and TRBJ2-2, with 12 bases aligning to TRBD2. CDR3 length equals 18 residues. Germline V gene data show CDR1 as KGHSH and CDR2 as LQKENI. V gave up 3 bases and J gave up 0 bases; unmatched junction bases: 5. The CDR3 DNA is TGTGCCAGCTCACCTTCGGGACTAGCGGGCGCGAACACCGGGGAGCTGTTTTTT. Translation gives CASSPSGLAGANTGELFF.

The chain carries TRBV18 and TRBJ2-1; TRBD1 agrees at 8 bases. The CDR3 spans 14 residues. Germline CDR1 is KGHSH and CDR2 is LQKENI. Trimming cost V 4 bases and J 9 bases; bases outside gene matches: 8. This chain's CDR3 is CASSRGQGLGEQFF. The CDR3 region has the DNA TGTGCCAGCTCACGAGGACAGGGCCTGGGTGAGCAGTTCTTC.

In this sample, this clone turned up a few times. The V gene is TRBV12-3 or TRBV12-4, the J gene TRBJ1-2; D unresolved. V was clipped by 8 bases and J by 2 bases, with 9 bases between them. CDR3 length equals 12 residues. The CDR3 DNA reads TGTGCCAGCGCCCCCGGGAACTATGGCTACACCTTC. Translating it yields CASAPGNYGYTF.

The chain combines TRBV18 with TRBJ2-5; 9 bases map to TRBD2. V lost 3 bases to trimming and J lost 4 bases; unmatched junction nucleotides: 3. Germline CDR1 is KGHSH and CDR2 is LQKENI. This CDR3 spans 14 amino acids. The CDR3 spells CASSPTGLAETQYF. CDR3 nucleotide sequence: TGTGCCAGCTCACCGACGGGACTAGCAGAGACCCAGTACTTC.